These 25 T cell receptor beta chains were all obtained from the same sample, sequenced in a study of regulatory T cells in long-lasting Graves disease. The time point here: persistent/refractory GD, antithyroid drugs over 5 years with positive TRAb. PBMCs were the source of the RNA used for TCR sequencing. Arm-PCR of CDR3 regions and iRepertoire HTBI primers were the basis on which TCR beta libraries were built. TCRdb reprocessed the multiplex PCR reads via MiXCR and lists one record per CDR3 protein. The repertoire holds 350,000 to 450,000 distinct CDR3 sequences, with about a fifth as singletons. Source: peripheral blood mononuclear cells (PBMCs), taken when the disease was refractory, from a patient treated with antithyroid drugs. The receptors originated from a female donor with Graves disease.

In this sample, this clonotype turned up a few times. The gene calls are TRBV3-1 and TRBJ2-7; D is unclear. Germline V gives CDR1 LGHDT, CDR2 YNNKEL (reference sequence). The V gene lost 0 bases and the J gene lost 7 bases, with 10 bases spanning the gap. The length of the CDR3 is 13 residues. CDR3 nucleotide sequence: TGTGCCAGCAGCCAAGATTCGGTCGGGGAGCAGTACTTC. It specifies CASSQDSVGEQYF.

Ten or more counts support this clonotype. The genes are TRBV2 and TRBJ1-4; the D gene is possibly TRBD1 (5 bases). V lost 2 bases to trimming and J lost 4 bases, with 11 bases between them. In germline, CDR1 is SNHLY, CDR2 FYNNEI. The CDR3 contains 15 residues. CDR3 bases: TGTGCCAGCAGTGAAAATAGCGACAGTAATGAAAAACTGTTTTTT. It encodes CASSENSDSNEKLFF.

This clonotype was found many times. In DNA form, the CDR3 reads TGTGCCAGCAGTTTATCGCTGGGGGAGCTGGTCAAAAACATTCAGTACTTC. This gives the protein CASSLSLGELVKNIQYF. This chain joins TRBV28 and TRBJ2-4; D may match TRBD1 or TRBD2 (5 bases each). This CDR3 comprises 17 residues. V shed 1 base and J shed 3 bases, with 16 bases lying between them. Germline CDR1 is MDHEN and CDR2 is SYDVKM.

V usage is TRBV4-1 and J usage is TRBJ2-5, with 10 bases fitting TRBD2. Unmatched junction bases numbered 10, after V lost 5 bases and J lost 1 base. The germline CDR1 and CDR2 sequences are MGHRA and YSYEKL. The CDR3 loop spans 17 amino acids. DNA for the CDR3: TGCGCCAGCAGCTACGGGGCGGGGACTAGCGTCCAAGAGACCCAGTACTTC. Translated, it gives CASSYGAGTSVQETQYF.

As regards this clonotype: Mismatch with germline at one junction end may stem from a read error. The V and J genes are TRBV27 and TRBJ2-7; D unclear. This CDR3 comprises 13 residues. Germline V lookup: CDR1 MNHEY, CDR2 SMNVEV (reference sequence). The CDR3 sequence is CAGSLGVVYEQYF. Here the CDR3 DNA reads TGTGCCGGCAGTTTAGGAGTTGTCTACGAGCAGTACTTC.

This clonotype has at least ten counts. The chain combines TRBV2 with TRBJ1-1; D is perhaps TRBD1 (5 bases). V dropped 7 bases and J dropped 2 bases, with 23 bases sitting between them. The CDR3 contains 17 residues. Germline CDR1 SNHLY, CDR2 FYNNEI. The CDR3 sequence is CASTKGTPNTPNTEAFF. CDR3 in DNA: TGTGCCAGCACTAAGGGGACTCCGAACACCCCTAACACTGAAGCTTTCTTT.

This clonotype was found a few times. This CDR3 reads CASSRGLVSTSEQYF. The CDR3 DNA reads TGTGCCAGCAGCCGCGGACTAGTTTCTACCTCCGAGCAGTACTTC. V gene TRBV3-1 combines with J gene TRBJ2-7; 7 bases fit TRBD2. Trimming cost V 4 bases and J 6 bases; bases outside gene matches: 12. Per the germline V gene, CDR1 is LGHDT and CDR2 is YNNKEL (reference sequence). The CDR3 is 15 amino acids.

This clonotype was counted ten times or more. The chain carries TRBV7-2 and TRBJ1-5, with D perhaps matching TRBD1 (5 bases). Per the germline V gene, CDR1 is SGHTA and CDR2 is FQGNSA. CDR3 size: 13 residues. Trimming took 0 bases from V and 6 from J, leaving 6 bases between them. Here the CDR3 DNA reads TGTGCCAGCAGCTTAGCGACAGTTCAGCCCCAGCATTTT. This codes for CASSLATVQPQHF.

This clonotype was detected a few times. The V call is TRBV20-1, the J call TRBJ1-1; D remains ambiguous. The germline gives CDR1 DFQATT, CDR2 SNEGSKA (reference sequence). V lost 0 bases and J 5 bases, leaving 13 bases between the germline ends. CDR3 length: 14 amino acids. The DNA of the CDR3 is TGCAGTGCTAGAGATACCCGGGGATGGACTGAAGCTTTCTTT. It is translated as CSARDTRGWTEAFF.

This clonotype has more than one count but fewer than ten. The chain recombines TRBV28 with TRBJ2-1; 9 positions agree with TRBD2. Germline-derived CDR1 and CDR2 are MDHEN and SYDVKM. Trimming cost V 5 bases and J 4 bases; bases outside gene matches: 6. The CDR3 length is 15 residues. CDR3 residues: CASSPGTSLYNEQFF. CDR3 in DNA: TGTGCCAGCAGTCCGGGGACTAGCCTTTACAATGAGCAGTTCTTC.

CDR3 bases: TGTGCCACCGGTTGGTCAACTAATGAAAAACTGTTTTTT. Residues: CATGWSTNEKLFF. The chain employs TRBV6-1 and TRBJ1-4, with D uncertain. CDR1 is MNHNS and CDR2 is SASEGT in the germline V gene. CDR3 length: 13 amino acids. V gave up 10 bases and J gave up 0 bases, with 9 bases separating them.

Many counts were recorded for this clonotype. The chain recombines TRBV11-2 with TRBJ2-4; D tentatively reads TRBD1 or TRBD2 (5 bases each). Germline-derived CDR1 and CDR2 are SGHAT and FQNNGV. V was shortened by 1 base and J by 4 bases, with 14 bases between the two germline ends. The length of the CDR3 is 16 residues. CDR3 in amino acids: CASSLARGREKNIQYF. The CDR3 region has the DNA TGTGCCAGCAGCTTAGCACGCGGCAGGGAGAAAAACATTCAGTACTTC.

The sample holds a few counts of this clonotype. The gene calls are TRBV20-1 and TRBJ2-1; D might be TRBD2 (5 bases). The CDR3 extends over 15 amino acids. Germline CDR1 reads DFQATT; CDR2 reads SNEGSKA (reference sequence). V was shortened by 6 bases and J by 4 bases, with 19 bases between the two germline ends. The CDR3 DNA sequence: TGCAGTGCCAGTGCGAGGGATTTTTTGTACAATGAGCAGTTCTTC. The encoded protein is CSASARDFLYNEQFF.

The CDR3 loop is CASSTYQGGTNEKLFF. The CDR3 DNA follows: TGTGCCAGCAGCACTTATCAGGGAGGAACTAATGAAAAACTGTTTTTT. This chain uses TRBV7-9 with TRBJ1-4, with TRBD1 as a possible D gene (5 bases). The V gene's germline CDR1 is SEHNR and CDR2 FQNEAQ (reference sequence). The V gene lost 5 bases and the J gene lost 1 base, with 14 bases spanning the gap. The CDR3 contains 16 residues.

V gene TRBV25-1 combines with J gene TRBJ2-5, with D possibly TRBD2 on 7 matching bases. V gave up 1 base and J gave up 5 bases, with 17 bases separating them. CDR1 and CDR2 from the germline V gene are MGHDK and SYGVNS. This CDR3 has 16 amino acids. Here the CDR3 DNA reads TGTGCCAGCAGTGAATTCTTCGGGGGGCTGGAGGAGACCCAGTACTTC. It codes for CASSEFFGGLEETQYF.

At least ten counts were recorded for this clonotype. The chain employs TRBV2 and TRBJ2-2, with no clear D. V was trimmed by 4 bases and J by 8 bases, leaving 8 bases between them. The CDR3 runs to 12 residues. The germline V gene encodes CDR1 SNHLY and CDR2 FYNNEI. In DNA, the CDR3 is TGTGCCAGCAGTGTTCTGGTAGGGGAGCTGTTTTTT. Its protein is CASSVLVGELFF.

This clonotype was counted ten times or more. The gene calls are TRBV19 and TRBJ1-5; no clear D gene. Looked up from germline, CDR1 is LNHDA and CDR2 is SQIVND (reference sequence). The germline V and J ends were trimmed by 3 bases and 2 bases, with 11 bases remaining between them. CDR3 length: 15 residues. The CDR3 nucleotides are TGTGCCAGTAGTATTGGTTCCCAGGGCAATCAGCCCCAGCATTTT. Translating it yields CASSIGSQGNQPQHF.

This chain links TRBV13 with TRBJ2-2; 14 bases align to TRBD2. After removal of 3 bases from V and 6 bases from J, the junction contained 9 bases not matched to a gene. The CDR3 length is 18 residues. The germline V gene encodes CDR1 PRHDT and CDR2 FYEKMQ (reference sequence). The CDR3 DNA follows: TGTGCCAGCAGCTTGGGACTAGCGGGAGTTTTTGTCGCCGGGGAGCTGTTTTTT. Translation: CASSLGLAGVFVAGELFF.

This chain's CDR3 is CASSYSGRMNTEAFF. The CDR3 DNA reads as TGTGCCAGCAGCTATTCGGGACGGATGAACACTGAAGCTTTCTTT. The V gene is TRBV11-2, the J gene TRBJ1-1, with a possible D match to TRBD1 (5 bases). CDR1 and CDR2 from the germline V gene are SGHAT and FQNNGV. CDR3 length equals 15 residues. V was clipped by 4 bases and J by 0 bases, with 12 bases between them.

This clonotype was recorded many times. The rearrangement joins TRBV28 to TRBJ1-2; TRBD1 is a possible D gene (6 bases). CDR1 is MDHEN and CDR2 is SYDVKM in the germline V gene. This CDR3 contains 14 residues. V lost 6 bases and J 2 bases, leaving 13 bases between the germline ends. For the CDR3, the DNA is TGTGCCAGCAGCCGAACAGGGACCAACTATGGCTACACCTTC. It translates to CASSRTGTNYGYTF.

This clonotype was counted between two and nine times. V is TRBV7-6 and J is TRBJ2-7, with TRBD1 identical over 9 bases. Germline V CDR1 and CDR2: SGHVS, FNYEAQ. The CDR3 length is 15 residues. V was pared by 4 bases and J by 5 bases, with 9 bases of the junction left unmatched. The CDR3 sequence is CASSSPGTGLHEQYF. The CDR3 DNA reads TGTGCCAGCAGCTCGCCCGGGACAGGGCTCCACGAGCAGTACTTC.

This clonotype was counted at least ten times. The chain recombines TRBV27 with TRBJ2-7; the D gene is possibly TRBD1 (6 bases). Germline V gene data show CDR1 as MNHEY and CDR2 as SMNVEV (reference sequence). CDR3 length equals 13 residues. Deletions cut 4 bases from V and 3 bases from J, with 10 bases between. The CDR3 DNA follows: TGTGCCAGCAGTTCCAGGGGTGTCTACGAGCAGTACTTC. It specifies CASSSRGVYEQYF.

This clonotype was observed many times. V gene TRBV7-9 combines with J gene TRBJ2-7; 9 nucleotides align to TRBD2. V dropped 5 bases and J dropped 2; count of bases not matched to a gene: 7. This CDR3 spans 15 amino acids. Germline CDR1 reads SEHNR; CDR2 reads FQNEAQ (reference sequence). CDR3 in DNA: TGTGCCAGCAGCGGGACTAGCAGACATCCCTACGAGCAGTACTTC. It codes for CASSGTSRHPYEQYF.

This clonotype was detected once. The V gene is TRBV29-1, the J gene TRBJ2-6; 7 nucleotides align to TRBD1. The V gene's germline CDR1 is SQVTM and CDR2 ANQGSEA. Trimming took 3 bases from V and 4 from J; bases not matched to a gene: 9. The CDR3 spans 16 residues. In DNA, the CDR3 is TGCAGCGTTGAGGGCACAGGGGCGGAGGGGGCCAACGTCCTGACTTTC. Translated: CSVEGTGAEGANVLTF.

This clonotype was counted many times. The CDR3 loop is CASVGWEGFYEQYF. CDR3 in DNA: TGTGCCAGCGTAGGGTGGGAGGGCTTCTACGAGCAGTACTTC. V usage is TRBV2 and J usage is TRBJ2-7; 7 bases match TRBD2. Germline CDR1 reads SNHLY; CDR2 reads FYNNEI. V trimming: 8 bases; J trimming: 3 bases; junction bases outside the gene matches: 10. This CDR3 is 14 amino acids long.